A selection of T cell receptor beta chains follows, all from one sample in a study of blood T cell repertoires in COVID-19. Assay used: immunoSEQ multiplex PCR; TCRdb lists only in-frame clones, some missing. The sample holds some 210,000 clones, roughly 81% seen once. Sequencing was carried out using peripheral blood. Receptor source: a woman in her 70s with active or convalescent COVID-19. Both conserved end residues are part of each CDR3. The D gene is left open where the match is weak. Expanded clones are given a class, and other clones once, few, many or no size at all.

v_gene	d_gene	j_gene	abundance	CDR3aa	CDR3nt
TRBV5-1	TRBD1	TRBJ2-7	NA	CASSLATGQGIYEQYF	TGCGCCAGCAGCTTGGCCACGGGACAGGGAATCTACGAGCAGTACTTC
TRBV4-1	TRBD1	TRBJ2-1	NA	CASSQVDRGDRNEQFF	TGCGCCAGCAGCCAAGTAGACAGGGGGGATCGGAATGAGCAGTTCTTC
TRBV9	NA	TRBJ1-1	few	CASSATGTLSFEAFF	TGTGCCAGCAGCGCCACAGGGACCCTATCCTTTGAAGCTTTCTTT
TRBV7-9	TRBD1	TRBJ2-5	NA	CASSSYWTGGETQYF	TGTGCCAGCAGCTCCTATTGGACAGGGGGGGAGACCCAGTACTTC
TRBV28	TRBD1	TRBJ2-7	NA	CASSGRSRGHSYEQYF	TGTGCCAGCAGTGGGAGGAGCAGGGGGCACTCCTACGAGCAGTACTTC
TRBV28	TRBD1	TRBJ1-5	NA	CASSWTGRYEQPQHF	TGTGCCAGCAGCTGGACAGGGAGATATGAACAGCCCCAGCATTTT
TRBV2	NA	TRBJ2-7	NA	CASSEGPRTYEQYF	TGTGCCAGCAGTGAAGGACCTAGGACCTACGAGCAGTACTTC
TRBV10-2	NA	TRBJ1-5	NA	CASGGQGGSNQPQHF	TGCGCCAGCGGGGGCCAGGGAGGGAGCAATCAGCCCCAGCATTTT
TRBV29-1	TRBD1	TRBJ2-7	NA	CSVEDLVTGGSYEQYF	TGCAGCGTTGAAGATCTTGTGACAGGGGGCTCCTACGAGCAGTACTTC
TRBV3-1/TRBV3-2	TRBD1	TRBJ2-7	NA	CASSPTVGQGSSYEQYF	TGTGCCAGCAGCCCCACTGTGGGACAGGGGAGCTCCTACGAGCAGTACTTC
TRBV7-2	TRBD2	TRBJ2-7	NA	CASSQDRAGGPGEQYF	TGTGCCAGCAGCCAGGATAGAGCGGGAGGGCCTGGCGAGCAGTACTTC
TRBV27	TRBD2	TRBJ2-5	NA	CASSPPGLARTQYF	TGTGCCAGCAGTCCACCAGGACTAGCTCGGACCCAGTACTTC
TRBV19	NA	TRBJ1-2	NA	CASSPDRNRNGYTF	TGTGCCAGTAGTCCCGACAGGAATAGGAACGGCTACACCTTC
TRBV18	TRBD2	TRBJ2-1	NA	CASSPLAGGSYNEQFF	TGTGCCAGCTCACCACTAGCGGGAGGCTCCTACAATGAGCAGTTCTTC
TRBV7-3	TRBD2	TRBJ2-5	NA	CASSLIGSGSNQETQYF	TGTGCCAGCAGCTTAATTGGGAGCGGGAGTAACCAAGAGACCCAGTACTTC
TRBV5-1	NA	TRBJ1-5	few	CASSLEDSSNQPQHF	TGCGCCAGCAGCTTGGAGGACAGTAGCAATCAGCCCCAGCATTTT
TRBV5-1	TRBD1	TRBJ1-1	NA	CASLAGTGGLNTEAFF	TGCGCCAGCCTTGCCGGGACAGGGGGCCTGAACACTGAAGCTTTCTTT
TRBV4-1	NA	TRBJ1-6	NA	CASSTAGSPLHF	TGCGCCAGCAGCACGGCGGGATCACCCCTCCACTTT
TRBV20-1	NA	TRBJ2-6	NA	CSASATHGANVLTF	TGCAGTGCTAGTGCCACTCACGGGGCCAACGTCCTGACTTTC
TRBV6-7	NA	TRBJ1-4	once	CASSFPGCNEKLFF	TGTGCCAGCAGTTTTCCGGGATGCAATGAAAAACTGTTTTTT
TRBV5-4	TRBD2	TRBJ2-3	NA	CASEQRTGGPHTQYF	TGTGCCAGCGAGCAGCGGACGGGAGGGCCACATACGCAGTATTTT
TRBV29-1	TRBD1	TRBJ2-1	NA	CSVMGQGYNEQFF	TGCAGCGTCATGGGACAGGGGTACAATGAGCAGTTCTTC
TRBV28	NA	TRBJ2-3	NA	CASSLSSTDTQYF	TGTGCCAGCAGTTTATCGAGCACAGATACGCAGTATTTT
TRBV11-2	NA	TRBJ2-7	NA	CASSFFLTGSYEQYF	TGTGCCAGCAGCTTTTTCCTCACCGGGTCCTACGAGCAGTACTTC
TRBV7-6	TRBD2	TRBJ2-2	NA	CASSSQRERTGELFF	TGTGCCAGCAGTTCTCAGCGGGAGAGGACCGGGGAGCTGTTTTTT
TRBV9	TRBD1	TRBJ2-7	NA	CASSVGSGQGSYEQYF	TGTGCCAGCAGCGTAGGATCGGGACAGGGAAGTTACGAGCAGTACTTC
TRBV4-1	TRBD2	TRBJ2-1	NA	CASSRQLAGGGEKEQFF	TGCGCCAGCAGCCGCCAGCTAGCGGGAGGAGGGGAAAAAGAGCAGTTCTTC
TRBV5-1	NA	TRBJ1-2	NA	CASSLNWQSKLDYGYTF	TGCGCCAGCAGCTTGAATTGGCAGTCAAAGCTAGACTATGGCTACACCTTC
TRBV14	NA	TRBJ1-4	NA	CASSPIRNEKLFF	TGTGCCAGCAGTCCTATCCGAAATGAAAAACTGTTTTTT
TRBV30	NA	TRBJ2-2	NA	CAWPGEAGELFF	TGTGCCTGGCCGGGAGAGGCCGGGGAGCTGTTTTTT
TRBV7-2	TRBD2	TRBJ2-1	NA	CASSLGGASGNEQFF	TGTGCCAGCAGCTTAGGTGGGGCTAGCGGCAATGAGCAGTTCTTC
TRBV7-7	NA	TRBJ2-7	NA	CASSPTPGGTYEQYF	TGTGCTAGCAGTCCGACCCCAGGGGGGACCTACGAGCAGTACTTC
TRBV19	TRBD1	TRBJ1-5	few	CASNVDRGNQPQHF	TGTGCCAGTAATGTGGACAGGGGCAATCAGCCCCAGCATTTT
TRBV9	NA	TRBJ1-1	NA	CASSVGGEAEAFF	TGTGCCAGCAGCGTAGGGGGGGAGGCTGAAGCTTTCTTT
TRBV19	NA	TRBJ2-3	NA	CASSGYTTDTQYF	TGTGCCAGTAGCGGGTACACCACAGATACGCAGTATTTT
TRBV12-5	NA	TRBJ2-3	NA	CASGLRLLASTSDTQYF	TGTGCTAGTGGTTTGAGGCTGCTAGCGTCTACTTCAGATACGCAGTATTTT
TRBV12-5	TRBD2	TRBJ2-1	NA	CASGSTHLGTRRGDEQFF	TGTGCTAGTGGTTCTACCCACTTAGGGACTAGGAGGGGGGATGAGCAGTTCTTC
TRBV5-1	NA	TRBJ1-6	NA	CASRGGYSSNSPLHF	TGCGCCAGCAGAGGAGGTTACAGCTCCAATTCACCCCTCCACTTT
TRBV6-5	NA	TRBJ1-2	NA	CASRGQTSYGYTF	TGTGCCAGCAGGGGGCAGACCTCCTATGGCTACACCTTC
TRBV7-9	NA	TRBJ2-3	NA	CASSYHIVVTNTDTQYF	TGTGCCAGCAGCTACCACATTGTTGTTACGAACACAGATACGCAGTATTTT
TRBV7-6	NA	TRBJ1-4	NA	CASSFGRGEKLFF	TGTGCCAGCAGCTTCGGGAGGGGAGAAAAACTGTTTTTT
TRBV12-3/TRBV12-4	TRBD1	TRBJ1-2	NA	CASSREGARGYTF	TGTGCCAGCAGTCGAGAGGGGGCTCGTGGCTACACCTTC
TRBV5-1	TRBD2	TRBJ2-2	NA	CASSLPSGTRTGELFF	TGCGCCAGCAGCTTGCCTAGCGGGACGAGGACCGGGGAGCTGTTTTTT
TRBV25-1	TRBD2	TRBJ2-1	once	CASRGLAASKRGGNEQFF	TGTGCCAGCCGAGGACTAGCGGCCTCTAAACGTGGGGGGAATGAGCAGTTCTTC
TRBV11-2	NA	TRBJ2-5	NA	CASSGQRGSETQYF	TGTGCCAGCAGCGGACAGAGGGGGTCAGAGACCCAGTACTTC